This section outlines one TCR beta chain sequence together with its context. Naive CD8 cells comprised CD45RO-negative, CCR7-positively selected cells, excluding terminally differentiated effector memory CD45RA+ cells. This entry is derived from a study of shared clonotypes between healthy human individuals. The repertoire was sequenced with immunoSEQ multiplex PCR; TCRdb's copy has only in-frame clones and lacks some. The sample consists of millions of clones, 85% to 95% of them appearing once. Germline V gene sequence: CDR1 SQVTM, CDR2 ANQGSEA. V shed 7 bases and J 2 bases; nucleotides not matched to a gene: 8. CDR3 length: 14 residues.

This sequence was found in a man aged 18 to 35 in good health. Some clones in this sample may be carry-over from other donors' samples. Sequencing was done on a sample of naive CD8+ T cells from PBMCs. The V call is TRBV29-1, the J call TRBJ2-7, with 10 bases identical to TRBD1. In DNA form, the CDR3 reads TGCAGCGCGTCCGGGACAGGGGACACCTACGAGCAGTACTTC. Its translation is CSASGTGDTYEQYF.